This T cell receptor beta chain was captured in a study of beta chain features in type 1 diabetes (dated by TCRdb to 2017 to 2018). Context from the whole study: Patients and healthy donors did not differ in mean age, gender distribution, total cell number or subset yield. A total of some 100,000,000 sorted cells were examined across all samples, and a strong correlation was observed between cell number per subset and RNA yield. Naive and central memory subsets were obtained from all 28 donors, but regulatory and stem cell-like memory subsets were isolated from only 8 patients and roughly eight healthy donors. The study compared the TCRB repertoires of sorted circulating CD4+ T cell subsets in recently diagnosed type 1 diabetes patients with those in matched healthy donors. General findings and caveats noted by the study authors: Because the HLA sub-analyses included only small numbers of individuals, any influence of HLA type on TCRB rearrangement was left unresolved. At VDJ recombination sites, patients with type 1 diabetes made fewer insertions and deleted more nucleotides, a pattern implying thymic rearrangement abnormalities. Naive, central memory and regulatory TCRB repertoires appeared to be more similar among patients than among healthy donors. In all four CD4+ subsets, TCRB CDR3 length was moderately but significantly shorter in type 1 diabetes patients. Because cDNA was sequenced instead of genomic DNA, activated cells with high expression could be over-represented, although the groups did not differ in activation or CD3 levels. Shorter templates might have been favored by PCR, but patient and control samples were amplified and corrected together, so both groups would have been affected equally by any skew.

With regard to this clone: The antigen this receptor binds is unknown. No qualities accompany the bases; no much larger clone lies one base away.

From each donor, a single peripheral blood sample of around 120 mL on average was drawn into heparinised tubes. Naive, central memory, regulatory and stem cell-like memory CD4+ T cells were sorted on a BD FACSAria II using a panel including CD45RO, CCR7, CD25, CD127, CD95 and CD27. Every sorted population had a purity above 98%. PBMCs were isolated immediately by Lymphoprep density gradient centrifugation and stained directly without culture. So that batch effects would be minimized, each experiment stained and sorted samples in pairs, pairing one healthy donor with one patient. The CDR3 sequence holds 13 residues, the cysteine and phenylalanine included. Only the CDR3 DNA is retained, 39 bases long and in frame from the first base. The V and J ends are trimmed by 7 bases and 6 bases, leaving 13 bases between them. As encoded in the germline V gene, CDR1 is SNHLY while CDR2 is FYNNEI. The High Capacity cDNA Reverse Transcription Kit was used to reverse transcribe all of the isolated RNA, meaning that expressed TCRB transcripts were what got sequenced. Deep immunoSEQ sequencing was performed on naive, central memory and regulatory T cell samples, with an average of roughly 3.3 million total reads per sample. Sorted cells were lysed in RLT buffer and RNA was extracted with DNase-treated RNeasy Micro or Mini kits, depending on cell number. Each cell subset was processed on its own to prevent cross-contamination, while patient and healthy donor samples were processed together. The immunoSEQ multiplex PCR was used to amplify TCRB sequences from cDNA, yielding 87-bp fragments that span the CDR3 region. Sequencing of the amplicons was done on the Illumina HiSeq platform. As for how the authors treated the data: PCR bias was corrected computationally using synthetic template baselines, and reads within Hamming distance 2 were collapsed, with unmergeable singletons discarded. Reads were aligned against IMGT to assign V, D and J genes, CDR3 length and insertions or deletions at six rearrangement sites. Clonotype counts were normalized to sorted cell number within each subset before computing true diversity and Gini coefficients with the tcR R package. The overlap coefficient, calculated on TCRB nucleotide sequences, was used to quantify repertoire sharing. Out-of-frame TCRB sequences from naive cells were analyzed to stand in for the pre-selection repertoire. Sourced from immuneACCESS, this table was stored by TCRdb with only in-frame sequences that have V and J called. A share of the clones is absent; for the studies checked, an unresolved V gene accounts for under half, and the remainder has no known explanation. D and trimming come from the DNA, and the V and J calls and clone size come from that table. The sample table holds about 260,000 clones, of which 55% to 70% were seen once. Approximately 0.053% of the sample rests with the top ten.

This TCR was sampled from a man aged 25 to 40 in good health. The sequenced material came from naive CD4+ T cells from blood. What this sample's cell subset or site label stands for: true naive CD4+ T cells. The rearranged segments are TRBV2 and TRBJ2-1; the D gene cannot be resolved beyond TRBD1 or TRBD2, each matching 5 bases. The CDR3 in this case is CASIGTGFNEQFF. In nucleotide form, the sequence is TGTGCCAGCATTGGGACGGGCTTCAATGAGCAGTTCTTC.